This TCR beta chain was sequenced for a study of shared clonotypes between healthy human individuals. With unsorted samples, genomic DNA was obtained from tens of millions of PBMCs. Running of the assay took place at deep level. The method was immunoSEQ multiplex PCR; TCRdb's version includes in-frame clones alone and lacks a portion of them. The sample includes 470,000 or so clones, about 85% seen only once; the top ten take roughly 13%. There are 11 residues in the CDR3. Germline V lookup: CDR1 MNHEY, CDR2 SMNVEV (reference sequence). V dropped 4 bases and J dropped 8 bases, with 9 bases sitting between them.

The TCR comes from a woman aged 35 to 49 in good health. Some clones in this sample may be carry-over from other donors' samples. What was sequenced was PBMCs. The chain has TRBV27 and TRBJ2-7; D is uncertain. CDR3 DNA: TGTGCCAGCAGTTCGATTGGTCAGCAGTACTTC. Translating it yields CASSSIGQQYF.